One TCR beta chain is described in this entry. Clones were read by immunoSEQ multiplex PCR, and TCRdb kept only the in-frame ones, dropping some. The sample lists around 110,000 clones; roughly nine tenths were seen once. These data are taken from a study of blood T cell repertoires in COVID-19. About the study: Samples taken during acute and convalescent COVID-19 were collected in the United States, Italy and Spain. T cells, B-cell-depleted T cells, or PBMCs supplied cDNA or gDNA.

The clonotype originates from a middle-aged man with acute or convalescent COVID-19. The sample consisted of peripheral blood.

CDR3 nucleotides: TGTGCCAGCAAAAAACCGGGACTCCTCTACGAGCAGTACTTC. Encoded protein: CASKKPGLLYEQYF. The V call is TRBV7-2, the J call TRBJ2-7, with D possibly TRBD2 on 6 matching bases. Germline V gene sequence: CDR1 SGHTA, CDR2 FQGNSA. The V and J ends lost 7 bases and 3 bases respectively, with 16 bases between them. The CDR3 length is 14 residues.